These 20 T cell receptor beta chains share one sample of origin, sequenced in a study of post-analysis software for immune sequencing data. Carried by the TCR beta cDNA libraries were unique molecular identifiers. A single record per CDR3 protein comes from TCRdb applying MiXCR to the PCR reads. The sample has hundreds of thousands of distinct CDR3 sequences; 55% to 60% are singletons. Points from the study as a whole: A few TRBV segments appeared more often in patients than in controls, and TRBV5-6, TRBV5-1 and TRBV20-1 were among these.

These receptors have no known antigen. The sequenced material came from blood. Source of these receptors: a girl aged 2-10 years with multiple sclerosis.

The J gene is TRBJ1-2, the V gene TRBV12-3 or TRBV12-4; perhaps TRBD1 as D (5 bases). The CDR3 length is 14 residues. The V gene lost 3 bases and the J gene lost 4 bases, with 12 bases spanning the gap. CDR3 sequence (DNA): TGTGCCAGCAGTTTGGCCAGGGTGGGCTATGGCTACACCTTC. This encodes CASSLARVGYGYTF.

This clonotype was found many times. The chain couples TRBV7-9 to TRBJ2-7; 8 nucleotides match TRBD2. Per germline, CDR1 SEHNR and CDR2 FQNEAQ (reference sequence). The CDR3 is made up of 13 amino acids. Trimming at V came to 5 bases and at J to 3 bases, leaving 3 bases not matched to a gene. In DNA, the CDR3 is TGTGCCAGCAGCCCCGGGACTAGCTACGAGCAGTACTTC. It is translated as CASSPGTSYEQYF. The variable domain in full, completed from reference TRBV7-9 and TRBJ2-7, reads DTGVSQNPRHKITKRGQNVTFRCDPISEHNRLYWYRQTLGQGPEFLTYFQNEAQLEKSRLLSDRFSAERPKGSFSTLEIQRTEQGDSAMYLCASSPGTSYEQYFGPGTRLTVT.

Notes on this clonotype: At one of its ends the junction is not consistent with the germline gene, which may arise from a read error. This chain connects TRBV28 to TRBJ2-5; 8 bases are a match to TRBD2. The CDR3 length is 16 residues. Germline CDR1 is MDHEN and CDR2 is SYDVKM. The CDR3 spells CAGSFNQRGWQETQYF. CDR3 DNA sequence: TGTGCCGGCAGTTTTAACCAGCGGGGGTGGCAAGAGACCCAGTACTTC. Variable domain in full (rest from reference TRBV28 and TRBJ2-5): DVKVTQSSRYLVKRTGEKVFLECVQDMDHENMFWYRQDPGLGLRLIYFSYDVKMKEKGDIPEGYSVSREKKERFSLILESASTNQTSMYLCAGSFNQRGWQETQYFGPGTRLLVL.

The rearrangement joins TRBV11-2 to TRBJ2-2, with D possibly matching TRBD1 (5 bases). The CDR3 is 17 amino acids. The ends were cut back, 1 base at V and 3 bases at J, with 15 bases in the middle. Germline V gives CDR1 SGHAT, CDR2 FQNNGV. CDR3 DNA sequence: TGTGCCAGCAGCTTAGGCCAAGGGGTAGCAGACACCGGGGAGCTGTTTTTT. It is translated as CASSLGQGVADTGELFF.

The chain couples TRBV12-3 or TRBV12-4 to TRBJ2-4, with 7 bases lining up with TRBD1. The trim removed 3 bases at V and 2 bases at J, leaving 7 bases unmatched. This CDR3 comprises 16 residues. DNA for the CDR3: TGTGCCAGCAGTTTCAGACAGGGTTTTTCCAAAAACATTCAGTACTTC. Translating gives CASSFRQGFSKNIQYF.

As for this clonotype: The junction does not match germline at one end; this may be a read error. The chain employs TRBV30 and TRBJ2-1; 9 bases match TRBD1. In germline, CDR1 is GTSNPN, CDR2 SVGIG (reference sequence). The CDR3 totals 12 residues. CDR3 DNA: TGCGCCTGGTCTACGGACAGGGGTGAGCAGTTCTTC. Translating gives CAWSTDRGEQFF.

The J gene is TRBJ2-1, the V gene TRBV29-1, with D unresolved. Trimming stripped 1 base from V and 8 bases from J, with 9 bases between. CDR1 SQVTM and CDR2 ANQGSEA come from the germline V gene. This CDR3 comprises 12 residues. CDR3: CSVEVRRDEQFF. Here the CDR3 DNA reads TGCAGCGTTGAAGTCAGGCGCGATGAGCAGTTCTTC.

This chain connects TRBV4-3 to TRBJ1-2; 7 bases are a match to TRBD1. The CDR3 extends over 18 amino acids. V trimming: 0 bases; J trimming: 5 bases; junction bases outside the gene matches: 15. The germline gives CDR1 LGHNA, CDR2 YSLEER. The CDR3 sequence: CASSQEVEGAGMWYGYTF. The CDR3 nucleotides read TGCGCCAGCAGCCAAGAGGTGGAGGGGGCAGGGATGTGGTATGGCTACACCTTC.

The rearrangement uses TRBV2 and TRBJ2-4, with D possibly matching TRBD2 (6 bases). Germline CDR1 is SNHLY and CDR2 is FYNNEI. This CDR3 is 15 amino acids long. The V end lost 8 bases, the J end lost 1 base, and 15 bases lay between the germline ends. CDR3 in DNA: TGTGCCAGCTGGGGAGAGGAGGGGGCCAAAAACATTCAGTACTTC. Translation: CASWGEEGAKNIQYF. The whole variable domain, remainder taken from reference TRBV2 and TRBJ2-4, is EPEVTQTPSHQVTQMGQEVILRCVPISNHLYFYWYRQILGQKVEFLVSFYNNEISEKSEIFDDQFSVERPDGSNFTLKIRSTKLEDSAMYFCASWGEEGAKNIQYFGAGTRLSVL.

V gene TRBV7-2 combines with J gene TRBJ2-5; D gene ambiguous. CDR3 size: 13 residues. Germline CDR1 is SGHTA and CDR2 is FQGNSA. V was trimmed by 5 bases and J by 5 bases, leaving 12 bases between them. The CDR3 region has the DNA TGTGCCAGCAGCCCCTACCTGGGGGAGACCCAGTACTTC. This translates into CASSPYLGETQYF.

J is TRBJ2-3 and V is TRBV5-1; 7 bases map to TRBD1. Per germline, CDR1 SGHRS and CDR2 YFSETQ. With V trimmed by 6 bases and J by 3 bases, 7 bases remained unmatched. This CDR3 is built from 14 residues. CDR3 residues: CASNPTGSTDTQYF. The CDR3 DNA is TGCGCCAGCAACCCGACAGGGTCAACAGATACGCAGTATTTT.

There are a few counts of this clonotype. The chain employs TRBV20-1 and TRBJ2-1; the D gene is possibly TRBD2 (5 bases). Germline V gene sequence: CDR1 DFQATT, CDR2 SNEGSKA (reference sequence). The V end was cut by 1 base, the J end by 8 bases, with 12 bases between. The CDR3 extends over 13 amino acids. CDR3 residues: CSARVRVGDEQFF. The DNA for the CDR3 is TGCAGTGCTAGAGTTAGAGTCGGGGATGAGCAGTTCTTC.

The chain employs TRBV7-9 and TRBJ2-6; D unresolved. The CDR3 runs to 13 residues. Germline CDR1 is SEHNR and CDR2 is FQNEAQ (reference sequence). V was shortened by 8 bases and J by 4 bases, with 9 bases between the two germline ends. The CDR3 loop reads CASAPSGANVLTF. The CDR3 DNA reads TGTGCCAGCGCCCCATCCGGGGCCAACGTCCTGACTTTC.

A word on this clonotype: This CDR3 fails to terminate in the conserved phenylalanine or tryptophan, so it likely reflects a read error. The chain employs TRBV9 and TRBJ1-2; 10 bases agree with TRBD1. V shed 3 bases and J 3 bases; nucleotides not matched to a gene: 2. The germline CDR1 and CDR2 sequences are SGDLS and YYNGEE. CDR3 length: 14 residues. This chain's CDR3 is CASSGQGADYGYTV. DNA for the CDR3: TGTGCCAGCAGCGGACAGGGGGCTGACTATGGCTACACCGTC.

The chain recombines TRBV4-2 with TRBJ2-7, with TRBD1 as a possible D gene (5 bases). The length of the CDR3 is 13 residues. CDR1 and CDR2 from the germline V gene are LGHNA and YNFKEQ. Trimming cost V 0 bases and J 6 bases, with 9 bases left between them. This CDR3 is CASSQDTGTEQYF. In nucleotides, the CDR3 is TGTGCCAGCAGCCAAGATACAGGTACCGAGCAGTACTTC.

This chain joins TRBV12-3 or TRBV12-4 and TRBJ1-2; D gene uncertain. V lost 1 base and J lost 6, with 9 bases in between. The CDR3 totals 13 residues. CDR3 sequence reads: CASSLVRRDGYTF. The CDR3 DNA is TGTGCCAGCAGTTTAGTTCGGCGGGATGGCTACACCTTC.

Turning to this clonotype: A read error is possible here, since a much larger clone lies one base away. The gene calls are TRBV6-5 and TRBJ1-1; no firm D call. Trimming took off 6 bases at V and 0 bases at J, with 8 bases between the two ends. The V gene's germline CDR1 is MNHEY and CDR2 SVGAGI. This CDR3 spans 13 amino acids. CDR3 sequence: CASRSGLNTEAFF. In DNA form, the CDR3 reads TGTGCCAGCAGGTCCGGCCTGAACACTGAAGCTTTCTTT.

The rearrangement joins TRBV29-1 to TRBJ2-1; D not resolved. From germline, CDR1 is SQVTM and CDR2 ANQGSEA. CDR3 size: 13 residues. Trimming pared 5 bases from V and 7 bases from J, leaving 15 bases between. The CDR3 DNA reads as TGCAGCGTTCTAACTAATCCTGTGAATGAGCAGTTCTTC. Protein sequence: CSVLTNPVNEQFF.

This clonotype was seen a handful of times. CDR3 in DNA: TGCAGTGCTAGCTGGACAGGGATGTATGGCTACACCTTC. It codes for CSASWTGMYGYTF. J is TRBJ1-2 and V is TRBV20-1, with 8 bases aligning to TRBD1. This CDR3 has 13 amino acids. V was pared by 3 bases and J by 5 bases, with 5 bases of the junction left unmatched. CDR1 is DFQATT, CDR2 SNEGSKA, per germline (reference sequence).

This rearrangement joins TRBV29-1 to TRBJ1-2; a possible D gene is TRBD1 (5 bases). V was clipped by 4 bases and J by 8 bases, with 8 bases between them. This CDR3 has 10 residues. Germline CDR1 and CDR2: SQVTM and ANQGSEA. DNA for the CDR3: TGCAGCGTTGTAGGGGAAGGCTACACCTTC. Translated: CSVVGEGYTF.